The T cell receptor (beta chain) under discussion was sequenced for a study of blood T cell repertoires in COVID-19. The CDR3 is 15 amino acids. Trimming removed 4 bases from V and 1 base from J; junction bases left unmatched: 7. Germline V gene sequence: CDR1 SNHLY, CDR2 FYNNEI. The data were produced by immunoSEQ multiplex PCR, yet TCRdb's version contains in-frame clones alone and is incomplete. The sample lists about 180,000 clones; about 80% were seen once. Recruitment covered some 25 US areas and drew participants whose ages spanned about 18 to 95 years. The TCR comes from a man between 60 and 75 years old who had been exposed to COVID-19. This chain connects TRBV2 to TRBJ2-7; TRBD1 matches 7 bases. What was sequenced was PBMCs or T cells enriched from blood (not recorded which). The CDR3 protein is CASSVGQVTSYEQYF. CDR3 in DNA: TGTGCCAGCAGTGTAGGACAGGTCACTTCCTACGAGCAGTACTTC.